This passage covers 14 T cell receptor beta chains from one sample sequenced in a study of T-cell memory formation after mild COVID-19. TCRdb passed the 5' RACE reads through MiXCR, listing each CDR3 protein once. The table shows 200,000 to 300,000 distinct CDR3 sequences, with about a sixth occurring only once. The sequencing sample was made of PBMCs or a T cell subset sorted from them (not recorded which). The receptors here all came from a man younger than 35 who had mild COVID-19 (a few samples of this study predate the infection). Cell type and time point are not known.

The genes are TRBV12-3 or TRBV12-4 and TRBJ1-2, with a tentative D call TRBD1 (5 bases). This CDR3 has 15 amino acids. Trimming removed 6 bases from V and 7 bases from J, with 21 bases in between. CDR3 in DNA: TGTGCCAGCAGGGGGGAGGGTGACCTATCACTTGGCTACACCTTC. It codes for CASRGEGDLSLGYTF.

The chain combines TRBV5-1 with TRBJ1-1, with D tentatively TRBD1 (5 bases). Germline V gives CDR1 SGHRS, CDR2 YFSETQ. V lost 2 bases and J 8 bases, leaving 16 bases between the germline ends. CDR3 length: 14 residues. The CDR3 region is CASSLPDTPYEAFF. As DNA, the CDR3 is TGCGCCAGCAGCTTACCGGACACGCCGTACGAAGCTTTCTTT.

In regard to this clonotype: The junction differs from germline at one of its ends, possibly a read error. The CDR3 sequence: CDSSAGARHHTQYF. The CDR3 DNA reads as TGTGACAGCAGTGCGGGGGCCCGGCATCATACGCAGTATTTT. The chain links TRBV12-3 or TRBV12-4 to TRBJ2-3; a weak D match, TRBD2 (7 bases). This CDR3 is built from 14 residues.

This clonotype was observed at least ten times. V gene TRBV30 combines with J gene TRBJ2-7; D tentatively fits TRBD1 or TRBD2 (5 bases each). This CDR3 spans 13 amino acids. V lost 6 bases and J 1 base, leaving 13 bases between the germline ends. The germline gives CDR1 GTSNPN, CDR2 SVGIG (reference sequence). The CDR3, as DNA: TGTGCCTGTCACCGGGACGGATCCTACGAGCAGTACTTC. Its translation is CACHRDGSYEQYF.

This clonotype was found many times. The chain joins TRBV5-1 to TRBJ2-1, with D perhaps being TRBD1 or TRBD2 (6 bases each). This CDR3 spans 16 amino acids. V was trimmed by 4 bases and J by 4 bases, leaving 18 bases between them. The germline V gene has CDR1 SGHRS and CDR2 YFSETQ. This chain's CDR3 is CASSPRGDSGYNEQFF. The CDR3 nucleotides are TGCGCCAGCAGCCCGAGGGGGGACTCAGGGTACAATGAGCAGTTCTTC. The full variable domain, with the rest looked up from reference TRBV5-1 and TRBJ2-1, is KAGVTQTPRYLIKTRGQQVTLSCSPISGHRSVSWYQQTPGQGLQFLFEYFSETQRNKGNFPGRFSGRQFSNSRSEMNVSTLELGDSALYLCASSPRGDSGYNEQFFGPGTRLTVL.

This chain joins TRBV12-2 and TRBJ1-6. TRBV12-2 is recorded as a pseudogene. This CDR3 contains 12 residues. The CDR3: CASRPPLVPLHF. In DNA form, the CDR3 reads TGTGCAAGTCGCCCTCCTCTGGTACCCCTCCACTTT.

This clonotype was picked up many times. The rearrangement joins TRBV5-5 to TRBJ2-7; D may be TRBD2 (5 bases). CDR1 SGHKS and CDR2 YYEKEE come from the germline V gene (reference sequence). V gave up 6 bases and J gave up 5 bases, with 21 bases separating them. This CDR3 is built from 15 residues. The CDR3, as DNA: TGTGCCAGCACCACCTTAACGGGGAGAACGGACGAGCAGTACTTC. Residues: CASTTLTGRTDEQYF.

This clonotype was seen more than once but under ten times. The chain recombines TRBV4-2 with TRBJ1-1; perhaps TRBD1 as D (5 bases). This CDR3 comprises 15 residues. Per the germline V gene, CDR1 is LGHNA and CDR2 is YNFKEQ. V was clipped by 4 bases and J by 5 bases, with 17 bases between them. CDR3 loop: CASSPRMGDRTEAFF. As DNA, the CDR3 is TGTGCCAGCAGCCCGCGGATGGGGGATAGGACTGAAGCTTTCTTT.

This clonotype came up a few times. V usage is TRBV12-3 or TRBV12-4 and J usage is TRBJ1-5; D is unresolved. V gave up 7 bases and J gave up 7 bases, with 14 bases separating them. The CDR3 covers 13 residues. CDR3 bases: TGTGCCAGCAAACTAGGGAGATTGCAGCCCCAGCATTTT. It encodes CASKLGRLQPQHF.

This clonotype turned up a few times. The gene calls are TRBV3-1 and TRBJ2-7, with TRBD1 matching 8 bases. V trimming: 3 bases; J trimming: 9 bases; junction bases outside the gene matches: 16. The CDR3 runs to 16 residues. CDR1 is LGHDT and CDR2 is YNNKEL in the germline V gene (reference sequence). The CDR3 region is CASSQDPGTGYMAQYF. CDR3 sequence (DNA): TGTGCCAGCAGCCAGGACCCCGGGACAGGCTATATGGCGCAGTACTTC.

V is TRBV6-2 or TRBV6-3 and J is TRBJ2-7, with D tentatively TRBD2 (5 bases). Germline CDR1 is MNHEY and CDR2 is SVGEGT. The CDR3 has 14 residues. With 9 bases removed from V and 5 bases from J, the gap between germline ends came to 20 bases. The chain's CDR3 is CASRGWITGDEQYF. DNA for the CDR3: TGTGCCAGTCGAGGGTGGATTACCGGGGACGAGCAGTACTTC.

There are a few counts of this clonotype. The rearrangement uses TRBV6-2 or TRBV6-3 and TRBJ2-3; TRBD2 matches 7 bases. Germline lookup yields CDR1 MNHEY and CDR2 SVGEGT. The CDR3 covers 15 residues. J was trimmed by 2 bases and V by 4 bases; bases with no gene match: 6. The CDR3 region is CASSLSSGFTDTQYF. The CDR3 DNA follows: TGTGCCAGCAGTTTATCTAGCGGATTCACAGATACGCAGTATTTT.

The V and J genes are TRBV6-2 or TRBV6-3 and TRBJ2-7; 9 bases line up with TRBD2. Trimming at V came to 2 bases and at J to 2 bases, leaving 1 base not matched to a gene. Germline loops: CDR1 MNHEY, CDR2 SVGEGT. CDR3 length equals 14 residues. The CDR3 region is CASSYLAGTYEQYF. For the CDR3, the DNA is TGTGCCAGCAGTTACCTAGCGGGGACCTACGAGCAGTACTTC.

This chain joins TRBV7-9 and TRBJ2-7, with D perhaps TRBD2 (6 bases). This CDR3 has 13 residues. Per germline, CDR1 SEHNR and CDR2 FQNEAQ (reference sequence). V lost 5 bases and J 7 bases, leaving 15 bases between the germline ends. The CDR3 sequence is CASSQALGGEQYV. CDR3 bases: TGTGCCAGCAGCCAGGCCCTTGGAGGGGAGCAGTACGTC.